This TCR beta chain was found in a study of T cell repertoires in cytomegalovirus infection. Study at large: Through public TCR beta signatures, both CMV infection and matching HLA type were indicated.

This CDR3 has 14 amino acids. Germline values: CDR1 MNHNS, CDR2 SASEGT. V trimming: 8 bases; J trimming: 6 bases; junction bases outside the gene matches: 9. From the reads, TCRdb called clonotypes with MiXCR, one entry per CDR3 protein. There are tens of thousands of distinct CDR3 sequences in the sample; 20% to 25% occur only once, and around three quarters lies in the top ten. General study findings and limits: HLA-C-restricted, CMV-specific TCR beta clonotypes were dominant ex vivo.

On this clonotype itself: Its antigen is currently unknown.

This TCR was recovered from a human donor in good health (CMV status not recorded). Some clones in this sample may be carry-over from other donors' samples. Sequenced: PBMCs, sequenced either directly or after in vitro stimulation (not recorded which). The chain carries TRBV6-1 and TRBJ2-1; 8 bases agree with TRBD1. CDR3 sequence (DNA): TGTGCCAGCTTAGACAGGGGCGGTGGCAATGAGCAGTTCTTC. Amino acid sequence: CASLDRGGGNEQFF.